This entry lists 21 T cell receptor beta chains sequenced from one sample in a study of CD8 T cells in ankylosing spondylitis. Overall study findings and caveats: Seemingly distinctive of ankylosing spondylitis blood was a TCR beta motif formed by eight highly homologous variants.

For these TCRs, the target antigens are not known. TCRdb redid the calling of the 5' RACE reads with MiXCR, one entry per CDR3 protein. The data show approximately 300,000 distinct CDR3 sequences, less than 10% seen once. The sequencing sample was made of blood, either unsorted or a sorted T cell fraction (not recorded which). Receptor source: a male donor with ankylosing spondylitis.

This clonotype was detected a few times. The chain has TRBV7-9 and TRBJ2-7; TRBD1 might be the D (7 bases). CDR1 and CDR2 from the germline V gene are SEHNR and FQNEAQ (reference sequence). Trimming took off 5 bases at V and 5 bases at J, with 13 bases between the two ends. The CDR3 has 13 residues. In DNA form, the CDR3 reads TGTGCCAGCAGCCAGGGGGGTTTCCACGAGCAGTACTTC. Translated: CASSQGGFHEQYF.

At least ten counts were recorded for this clonotype. The chain uses TRBV9 and TRBJ2-5, with 8 bases fitting TRBD2. J lost 5 bases, V lost 3 bases, and 12 bases had no gene match. Germline CDR1 is SGDLS and CDR2 is YYNGEE. The length of the CDR3 is 16 residues. The CDR3 DNA reads TGTGCCAGCAGCGAAACTAGCGGATCTCAACCGGAGACCCAGTACTTC. This gives the protein CASSETSGSQPETQYF.

The CDR3 reads CASSDRLAGGNYEQYF. CDR3 coding DNA: TGTGCCAGTAGCGACCGACTAGCGGGAGGGAACTACGAGCAGTACTTC. The chain carries TRBV19 and TRBJ2-7, with 14 positions matching TRBD2. CDR3 length: 16 residues. The trim removed 6 bases at V and 3 bases at J, leaving 7 bases unmatched. Germline loops: CDR1 LNHDA, CDR2 SQIVND (reference sequence).

This clonotype was recorded many times. The genes are TRBV12-3 or TRBV12-4 and TRBJ2-2, with a tentative D call TRBD1 (6 bases). This CDR3 has 18 amino acids. Trimming took 6 bases from V and 1 from J, leaving 21 bases between them. CDR3 loop: CASRLWSGATMNTGELFF. The CDR3 DNA follows: TGTGCCAGCAGACTCTGGTCAGGGGCAACTATGAACACCGGGGAGCTGTTTTTT.

The chain has TRBV21-1 and TRBJ2-3. TRBV21-1 represents a pseudogene. This CDR3 has 13 amino acids. The CDR3 bases are TGTGCCAGCAGCCCCCGACTCCGTGATACGCAGTATTTT. Its protein product is CASSPRLRDTQYF.

The V call is TRBV9, the J call TRBJ2-5; D uncertain. The CDR3 has 14 amino acids. Trimming removed 3 bases from V and 5 bases from J, with 14 bases in between. Germline lookup yields CDR1 SGDLS and CDR2 YYNGEE. This CDR3 is CASSEGIGSETQYF. DNA of the CDR3: TGTGCCAGCAGCGAAGGTATTGGTAGCGAGACCCAGTACTTC. Full variable domain (outside the CDR3, taken from reference TRBV9 and TRBJ2-5): DSGVTQTPKHLITATGQRVTLRCSPRSGDLSVYWYQQSLDQGLQFLIQYYNGEERAKGNILERFSAQQFPDLHSELNLSSLELGDSALYFCASSEGIGSETQYFGPGTRLLVL.

The table lists this clonotype with a few counts. This chain joins TRBV12-3 or TRBV12-4 and TRBJ1-4; perhaps TRBD1 as D (5 bases). Trimming pared 6 bases from V and 3 bases from J, leaving 23 bases between. The CDR3 extends over 18 amino acids. The DNA of the CDR3 is TGTGCCAGCAGCCAGAGCCGAGGTCTTATAGGGGCTAATGAAAAACTGTTTTTT. Translated, it gives CASSQSRGLIGANEKLFF.

This clonotype was observed a few times. The chain recombines TRBV12-3 or TRBV12-4 with TRBJ1-5, with D unresolved. This CDR3 has 14 residues. V gave up 2 bases and J gave up 7 bases, with 12 bases separating them. The CDR3 region has the DNA TGTGCCAGCAGTTTAACCTTCGGTGAGCAGCCCCAGCATTTT. It codes for CASSLTFGEQPQHF.

The table lists this clonotype with a few counts. The V gene is TRBV10-3, the J gene TRBJ2-2, with a weak D call TRBD2 (6 bases). Germline V lookup: CDR1 ENHRY, CDR2 SYGVKD. The CDR3 extends over 11 amino acids. V lost 6 bases and J 15 bases, leaving 14 bases between the germline ends. The CDR3 bases are TGTGCCATCAGGAACCGGGACTGTTTGTTTTTT. This codes for CAIRNRDCLFF.

This clonotype was counted ten times or more. This chain uses TRBV3-1 with TRBJ2-1; D gene unclear. Germline CDR1 reads LGHDT; CDR2 reads YNNKEL (reference sequence). The CDR3 spans 13 residues. The V and J ends lost 2 bases and 5 bases respectively, with 7 bases between them. The CDR3 protein is CASSQSRDNEQFF. The DNA for the CDR3 is TGTGCCAGCAGCCAATCCAGAGACAATGAGCAGTTCTTC.

This clonotype was found a few times. V gene TRBV28 combines with J gene TRBJ2-1; 11 bases map to TRBD2. The germline V gene encodes CDR1 MDHEN and CDR2 SYDVKM. The CDR3 covers 16 residues. J gave up 4 bases and V 7 bases, and 9 bases lay outside the gene matches. CDR3 in DNA: TGTGCCAGCACCCCCGCCGGGACTAGCGGATACAATGAGCAGTTCTTC. This sequence encodes CASTPAGTSGYNEQFF.

This clonotype showed up many times. The chain joins TRBV18 to TRBJ2-7; 7 bases line up with TRBD1. CDR3 size: 16 residues. The V and J ends lost 5 bases and 2 bases, in that order; junction bases with no gene match: 12. Germline V gene lookup returns CDR1 KGHSH and CDR2 LQKENI. Written as DNA, the CDR3 is TGTGCCAGCTCAGCCTCGACAGGGTCTAAAGCCTACGAGCAGTACTTC. Translation gives CASSASTGSKAYEQYF.

The rearrangement joins TRBV28 to TRBJ2-5, with TRBD2 matching 12 bases. Germline V lookup: CDR1 MDHEN, CDR2 SYDVKM. Germline trimming cut 4 bases from V and 9 bases from J; bases unmatched to any gene: 9. The CDR3 loop spans 15 amino acids. The DNA for the CDR3 is TGTGCCAGCAGTTCCTCGGCTAGCGGGGGGGGGGCCCAGTACTTC. This codes for CASSSSASGGGAQYF.

The V and J genes are TRBV4-1 and TRBJ2-3, with D possibly TRBD1 on 6 matching bases. CDR3 length equals 14 residues. The V end lost 4 bases, the J end lost 2 bases, and 10 bases lay between the germline ends. Germline V gene data show CDR1 as MGHRA and CDR2 as YSYEKL. CDR3 in amino acids: CASSPRDNTDTQYF. The CDR3 DNA follows: TGCGCCAGCAGCCCTCGGGACAACACAGATACGCAGTATTTT.

This chain links TRBV19 with TRBJ2-1, with 10 bases fitting TRBD2. Trimming removed 8 bases from V and 9 bases from J; junction bases left unmatched: 4. Germline CDR1 and CDR2: LNHDA and SQIVND (reference sequence). The CDR3 spans 12 residues. The DNA for the CDR3 is TGTGCCAGTGAAGCGGGAGGGAGTGAGCAGTTCTTC. Translated, it gives CASEAGGSEQFF.

This clonotype has only a few counts. The chain links TRBV11-2 to TRBJ2-1; 7 bases align to TRBD1. V was clipped by 5 bases and J by 8 bases; unmatched bases: 9. Germline-derived CDR1 and CDR2 are SGHAT and FQNNGV. This CDR3 contains 14 residues. CDR3 in DNA: TGTGCCAGCAGCCAAATAGCTCAGGGGGATGAGCAGTTCTTC. Protein sequence: CASSQIAQGDEQFF. The full variable domain, with the rest looked up from reference TRBV11-2 and TRBJ2-1, is EAGVAQSPRYKIIEKRQSVAFWCNPISGHATLYWYQQILGQGPKLLIQFQNNGVVDDSQLPKDRFSAERLKGVDSTLKIQPAKLEDSAVYLCASSQIAQGDEQFFGPGTRLTVL.

This clonotype appeared a few times. The CDR3 DNA is TGTGCCAGCAGCCAAGGGGAGAACACCGGGGAGCTGTTTTTT. Protein sequence: CASSQGENTGELFF. The rearrangement links TRBV4-2 to TRBJ2-2, with D unclear. This CDR3 is built from 14 residues. Germline CDR1 and CDR2: LGHNA and YNFKEQ. The V end was cut by 1 base, the J end by 1 base, with 4 bases between.

This clonotype was detected ten times or more. The chain links TRBV9 to TRBJ2-1; 9 bases are a match to TRBD2. The CDR3 is 16 residues long. With V trimmed by 2 bases and J by 0 bases, 3 bases remained unmatched. The V gene's germline CDR1 is SGDLS and CDR2 YYNGEE. The DNA of the CDR3 is TGTGCCAGCAGCGTTAGCGGGAGCCCCTCCTACAATGAGCAGTTCTTC. Amino acids: CASSVSGSPSYNEQFF.

This clonotype was counted many times. The chain carries TRBV6-5 and TRBJ1-1, with a weak D call TRBD1 (6 bases). The CDR3 totals 16 residues. Germline CDR1 is MNHEY and CDR2 is SVGAGI. Trimming pared 2 bases from V and 4 bases from J, leaving 17 bases between. CDR3 in amino acids: CASSYPGAGVPTEAFF. CDR3 nucleotide sequence: TGTGCCAGCAGTTACCCTGGGGCAGGGGTTCCCACTGAAGCTTTCTTT.

This clonotype was seen at least ten times. This chain connects TRBV9 to TRBJ2-2; TRBD1 aligns across 9 bases. CDR1 and CDR2 from the germline V gene are SGDLS and YYNGEE. With 3 bases clipped from V and 7 bases from J, the junction kept 7 bases outside the gene matches. CDR3 size: 15 residues. CDR3 residues: CASSGTGGFDGELFF. CDR3 in DNA: TGTGCCAGCAGCGGAACAGGGGGCTTCGACGGGGAGCTGTTTTTT.

The chain joins TRBV5-6 to TRBJ2-1; D gene ambiguous. Germline values: CDR1 SGHDT, CDR2 YYEEEE. Trimming removed 4 bases at V and 3 bases at J, with 11 bases between. This CDR3 spans 14 amino acids. The CDR3 sequence: CASSPPPNYNEQFF. In nucleotides, the CDR3 is TGTGCCAGCAGCCCCCCACCAAACTACAATGAGCAGTTCTTC.